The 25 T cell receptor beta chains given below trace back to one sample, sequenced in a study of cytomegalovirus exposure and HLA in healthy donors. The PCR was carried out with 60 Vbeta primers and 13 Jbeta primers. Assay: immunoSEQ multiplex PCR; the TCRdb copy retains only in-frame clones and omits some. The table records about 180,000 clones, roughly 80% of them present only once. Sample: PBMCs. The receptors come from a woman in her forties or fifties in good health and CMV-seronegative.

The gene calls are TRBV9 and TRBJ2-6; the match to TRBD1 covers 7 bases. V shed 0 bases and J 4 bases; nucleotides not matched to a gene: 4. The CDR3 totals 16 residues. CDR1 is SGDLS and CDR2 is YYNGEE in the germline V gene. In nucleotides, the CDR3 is TGTGCCAGCAGCGTAGCAACAGGGGTGGGGGCCAACGTCCTGACTTTC. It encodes CASSVATGVGANVLTF.

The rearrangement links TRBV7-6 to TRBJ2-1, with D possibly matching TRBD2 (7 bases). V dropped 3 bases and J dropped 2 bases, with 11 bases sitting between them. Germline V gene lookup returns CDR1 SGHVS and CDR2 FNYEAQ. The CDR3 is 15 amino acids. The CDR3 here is CASSLAGGPYNEQFF. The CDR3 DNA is TGTGCCAGCAGCTTGGCCGGGGGGCCCTACAATGAGCAGTTCTTC.

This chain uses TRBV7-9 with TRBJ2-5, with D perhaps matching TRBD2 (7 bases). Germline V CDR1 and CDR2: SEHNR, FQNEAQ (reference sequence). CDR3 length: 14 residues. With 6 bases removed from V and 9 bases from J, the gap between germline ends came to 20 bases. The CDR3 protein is CASSLRGAGEAQYF. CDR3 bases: TGTGCCAGCAGTCTCAGGGGCGCGGGGGAGGCCCAGTACTTC.

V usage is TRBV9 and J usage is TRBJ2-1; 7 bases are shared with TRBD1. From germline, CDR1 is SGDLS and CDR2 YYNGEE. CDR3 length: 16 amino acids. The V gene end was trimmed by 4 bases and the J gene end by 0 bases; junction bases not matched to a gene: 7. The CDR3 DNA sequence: TGTGCCAGCAGCTTCCGGGACAGCCACTCCTACAATGAGCAGTTCTTC. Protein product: CASSFRDSHSYNEQFF.

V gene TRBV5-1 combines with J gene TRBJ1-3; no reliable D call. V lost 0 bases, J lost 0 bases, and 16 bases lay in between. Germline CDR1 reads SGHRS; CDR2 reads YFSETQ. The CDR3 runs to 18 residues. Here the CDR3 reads CASSLGVGGHLSGNTIYF. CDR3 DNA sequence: TGCGCCAGCAGCTTGGGTGTGGGAGGGCACCTCTCTGGAAACACCATATATTTT.

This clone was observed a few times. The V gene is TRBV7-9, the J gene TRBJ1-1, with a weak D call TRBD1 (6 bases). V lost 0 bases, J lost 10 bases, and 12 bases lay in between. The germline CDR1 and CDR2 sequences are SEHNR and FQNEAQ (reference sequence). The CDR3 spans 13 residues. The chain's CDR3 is CASSLALQGRAFF. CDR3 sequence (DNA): TGTGCCAGCAGCTTAGCATTGCAGGGGAGAGCTTTCTTT.

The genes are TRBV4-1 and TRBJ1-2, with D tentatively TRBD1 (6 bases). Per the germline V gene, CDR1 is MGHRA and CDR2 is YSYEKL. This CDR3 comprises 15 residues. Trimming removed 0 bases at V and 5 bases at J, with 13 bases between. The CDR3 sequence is CASSQDLNQGYGYTF. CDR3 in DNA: TGCGCCAGCAGCCAAGATCTCAACCAGGGGTATGGCTACACCTTC.

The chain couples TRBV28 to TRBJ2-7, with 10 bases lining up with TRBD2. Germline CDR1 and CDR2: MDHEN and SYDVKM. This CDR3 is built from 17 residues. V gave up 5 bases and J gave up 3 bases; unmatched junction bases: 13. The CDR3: CASSPLSWGTSDYEQYF. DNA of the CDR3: TGTGCCAGCAGTCCCCTTTCTTGGGGGACTAGCGACTACGAGCAGTACTTC.

The CDR3 coding sequence is TGTGCCAGCAGCTCTCCGGGACAGGGTTACGAGCAGTACTTC. Translated: CASSSPGQGYEQYF. The V gene is TRBV5-4, the J gene TRBJ2-7; the match to TRBD1 covers 9 bases. The CDR3 is 14 residues long. Germline V CDR1 and CDR2: SGHNT, YYREEE (reference sequence). Trimming cost V 3 bases and J 4 bases; bases outside gene matches: 5.

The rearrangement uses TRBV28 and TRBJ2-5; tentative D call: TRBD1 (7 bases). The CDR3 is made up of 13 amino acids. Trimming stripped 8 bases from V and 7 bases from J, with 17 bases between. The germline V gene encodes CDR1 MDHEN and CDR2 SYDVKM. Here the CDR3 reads CASHGQVGGTQYF. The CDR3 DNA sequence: TGTGCCAGCCACGGACAGGTGGGGGGGACCCAGTACTTC.

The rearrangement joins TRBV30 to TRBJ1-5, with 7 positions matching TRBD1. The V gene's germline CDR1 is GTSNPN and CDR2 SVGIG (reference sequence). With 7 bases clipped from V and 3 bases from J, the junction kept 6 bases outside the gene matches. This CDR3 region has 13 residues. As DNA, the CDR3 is TGTGCCTCCGCGGGGACAGTCAATCAGCCCCAGCATTTT. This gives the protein CASAGTVNQPQHF.

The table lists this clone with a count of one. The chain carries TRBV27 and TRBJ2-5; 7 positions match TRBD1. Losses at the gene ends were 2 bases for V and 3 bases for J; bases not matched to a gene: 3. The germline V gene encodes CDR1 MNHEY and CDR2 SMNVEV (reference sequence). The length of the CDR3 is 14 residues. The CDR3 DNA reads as TGTGCCAGCAGTTTAAGGGGGCCCGAAGAGACCCAGTACTTC. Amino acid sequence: CASSLRGPEETQYF.

CDR3 nucleotides: TGTGCCAGCAGCCCACCCCGACAGGGGCTTTTCTACGAGCAGTACTTC. It is translated as CASSPPRQGLFYEQYF. This chain joins TRBV7-9 and TRBJ2-7; 8 bases are shared with TRBD1. V shed 5 bases and J 3 bases; nucleotides not matched to a gene: 12. The CDR3 consists of 16 residues. Germline-derived CDR1 and CDR2 are SEHNR and FQNEAQ (reference sequence). Together with reference TRBV7-9 and TRBJ2-7, the CDR3 gives the full variable domain: DTGVSQNPRHKITKRGQNVTFRCDPISEHNRLYWYRQTLGQGPEFLTYFQNEAQLEKSRLLSDRFSAERPKGSFSTLEIQRTEQGDSAMYLCASSPPRQGLFYEQYFGPGTRLTVT.

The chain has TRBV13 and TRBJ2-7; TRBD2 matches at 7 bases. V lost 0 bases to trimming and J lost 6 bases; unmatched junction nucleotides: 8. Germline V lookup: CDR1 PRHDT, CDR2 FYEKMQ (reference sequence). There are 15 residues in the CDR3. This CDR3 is CASSLGGGAMGEQYF. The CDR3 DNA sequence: TGTGCCAGCAGCTTAGGGGGAGGGGCGATGGGCGAGCAGTACTTC.

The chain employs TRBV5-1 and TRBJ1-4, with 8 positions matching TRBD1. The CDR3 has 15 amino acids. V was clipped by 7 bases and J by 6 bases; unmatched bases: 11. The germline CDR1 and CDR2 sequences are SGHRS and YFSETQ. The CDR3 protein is CASSPRGRLDEKLFF. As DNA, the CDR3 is TGCGCCAGCTCCCCCAGGGGGCGCCTTGATGAAAAACTGTTTTTT.

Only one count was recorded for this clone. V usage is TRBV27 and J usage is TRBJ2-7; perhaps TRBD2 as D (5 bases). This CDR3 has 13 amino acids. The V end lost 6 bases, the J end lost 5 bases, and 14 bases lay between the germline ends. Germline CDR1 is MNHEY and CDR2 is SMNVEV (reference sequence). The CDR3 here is CASSLDRGNEQYF. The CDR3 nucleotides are TGTGCCAGCAGCCTAGATCGGGGAAACGAGCAGTACTTC.

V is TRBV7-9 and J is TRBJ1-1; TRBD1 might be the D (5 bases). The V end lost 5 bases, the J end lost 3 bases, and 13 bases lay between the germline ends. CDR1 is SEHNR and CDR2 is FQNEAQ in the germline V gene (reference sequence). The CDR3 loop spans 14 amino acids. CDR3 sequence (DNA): TGTGCCAGCAGCCAGCAGGGTCTGGACACTGAAGCTTTCTTT. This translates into CASSQQGLDTEAFF.

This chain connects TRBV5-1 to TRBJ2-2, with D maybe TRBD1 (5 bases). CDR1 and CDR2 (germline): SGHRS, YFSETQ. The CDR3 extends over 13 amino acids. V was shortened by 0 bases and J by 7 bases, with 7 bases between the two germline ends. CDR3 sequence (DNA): TGCGCCAGCAGCTTGGAGGGGAACGGGGAGCTGTTTTTT. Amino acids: CASSLEGNGELFF.

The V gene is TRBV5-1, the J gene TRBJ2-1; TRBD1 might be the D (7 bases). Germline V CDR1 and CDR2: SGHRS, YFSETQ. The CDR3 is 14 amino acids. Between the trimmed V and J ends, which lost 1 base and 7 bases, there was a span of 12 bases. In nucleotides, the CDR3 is TGCGCCAGCAGCTTGTGGGCAGGGGGGAATGAGCAGTTCTTC. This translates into CASSLWAGGNEQFF.

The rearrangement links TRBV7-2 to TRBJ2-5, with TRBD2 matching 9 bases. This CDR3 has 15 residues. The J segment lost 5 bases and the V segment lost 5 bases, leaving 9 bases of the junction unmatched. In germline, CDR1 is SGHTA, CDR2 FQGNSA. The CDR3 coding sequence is TGTGCCAGCAGCACCGACGGGACTAGCATGGAGACCCAGTACTTC. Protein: CASSTDGTSMETQYF.

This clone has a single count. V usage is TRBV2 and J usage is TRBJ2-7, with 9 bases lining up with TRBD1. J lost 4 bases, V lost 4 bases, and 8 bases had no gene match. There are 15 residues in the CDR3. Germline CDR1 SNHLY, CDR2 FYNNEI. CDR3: CASSGPGQGIYEQYF. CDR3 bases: TGTGCCAGCAGTGGTCCGGGACAGGGTATTTACGAGCAGTACTTC.

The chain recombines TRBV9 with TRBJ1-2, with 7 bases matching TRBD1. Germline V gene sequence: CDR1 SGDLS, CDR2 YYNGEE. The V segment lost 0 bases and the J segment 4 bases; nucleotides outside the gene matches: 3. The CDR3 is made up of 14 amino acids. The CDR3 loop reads CASSVDAGGYGYTF. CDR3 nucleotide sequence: TGTGCCAGCAGCGTAGATGCAGGGGGCTATGGCTACACCTTC.

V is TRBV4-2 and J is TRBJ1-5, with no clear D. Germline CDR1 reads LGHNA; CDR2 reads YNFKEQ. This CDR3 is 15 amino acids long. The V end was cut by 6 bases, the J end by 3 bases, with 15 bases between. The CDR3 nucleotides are TGTGCCAGCAGTCGAGACGGGATCTCCAATCAGCCCCAGCATTTT. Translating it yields CASSRDGISNQPQHF.

The CDR3 loop reads CSVDRGAGGTEAFF. CDR3 nucleotides: TGCAGCGTTGATAGAGGAGCGGGAGGGACTGAAGCTTTCTTT. This chain links TRBV29-1 with TRBJ1-1; D gene uncertain. Trimming stripped 3 bases from V and 5 bases from J, with 16 bases between. Germline lookup yields CDR1 SQVTM and CDR2 ANQGSEA. The CDR3 contains 14 residues.

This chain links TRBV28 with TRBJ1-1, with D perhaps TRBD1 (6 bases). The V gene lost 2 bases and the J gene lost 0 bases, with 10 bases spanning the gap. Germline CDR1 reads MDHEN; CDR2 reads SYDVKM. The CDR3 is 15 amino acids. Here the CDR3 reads CASSLGGHMNTEAFF. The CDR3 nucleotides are TGTGCCAGCAGTTTAGGGGGACATATGAACACTGAAGCTTTCTTT.